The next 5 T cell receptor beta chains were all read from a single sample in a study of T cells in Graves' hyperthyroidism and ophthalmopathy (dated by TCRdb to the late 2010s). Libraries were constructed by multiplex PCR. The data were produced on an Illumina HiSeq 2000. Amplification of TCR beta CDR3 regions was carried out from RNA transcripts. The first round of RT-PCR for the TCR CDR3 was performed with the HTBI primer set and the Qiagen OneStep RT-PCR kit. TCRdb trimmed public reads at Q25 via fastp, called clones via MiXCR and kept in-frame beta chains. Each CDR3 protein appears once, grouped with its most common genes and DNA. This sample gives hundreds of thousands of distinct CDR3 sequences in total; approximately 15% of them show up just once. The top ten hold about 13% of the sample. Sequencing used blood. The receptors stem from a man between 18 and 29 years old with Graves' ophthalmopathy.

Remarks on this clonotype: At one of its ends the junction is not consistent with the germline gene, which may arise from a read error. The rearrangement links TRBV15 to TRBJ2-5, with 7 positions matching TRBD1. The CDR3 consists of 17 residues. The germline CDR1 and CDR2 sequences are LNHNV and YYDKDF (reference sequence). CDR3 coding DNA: TGTGCCGCCAGCAGAGATAAGGGACAGACCCCACGAGAGACCCAGTACTTC. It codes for CAASRDKGQTPRETQYF.

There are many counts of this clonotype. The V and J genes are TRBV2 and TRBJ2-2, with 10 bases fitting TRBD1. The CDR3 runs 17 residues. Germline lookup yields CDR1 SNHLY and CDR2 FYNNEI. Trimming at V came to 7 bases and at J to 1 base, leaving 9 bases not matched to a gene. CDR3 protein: CASTNKGTGVNTGELFF. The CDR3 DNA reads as TGTGCCAGCACCAACAAAGGGACAGGGGTGAACACCGGGGAGCTGTTTTTT.

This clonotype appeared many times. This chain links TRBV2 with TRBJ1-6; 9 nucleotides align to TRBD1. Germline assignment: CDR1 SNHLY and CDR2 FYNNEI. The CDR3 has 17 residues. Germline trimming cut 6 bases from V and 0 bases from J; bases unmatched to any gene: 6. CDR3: CASRGGTGSSYNSPLHF. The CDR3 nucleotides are TGTGCCAGCAGGGGCGGGACAGGGAGCTCCTATAATTCACCCCTCCACTTT.

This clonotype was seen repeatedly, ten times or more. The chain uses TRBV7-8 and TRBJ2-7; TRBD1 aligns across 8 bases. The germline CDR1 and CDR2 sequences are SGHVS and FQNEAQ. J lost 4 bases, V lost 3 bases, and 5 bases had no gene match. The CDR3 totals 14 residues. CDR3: CASSLQGARYEQYF. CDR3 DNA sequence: TGTGCCAGCAGCTTGCAGGGGGCGAGGTACGAGCAGTACTTC.

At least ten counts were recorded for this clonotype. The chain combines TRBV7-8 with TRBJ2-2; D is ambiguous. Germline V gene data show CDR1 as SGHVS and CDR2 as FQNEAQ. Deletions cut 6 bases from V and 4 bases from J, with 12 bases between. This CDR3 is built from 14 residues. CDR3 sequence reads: CASRTTLATGELFF. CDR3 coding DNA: TGTGCCAGCAGGACAACCCTCGCCACCGGGGAGCTGTTTTTT.